This passage covers 25 T cell receptor beta chains from one sample sequenced in a study of early T cells in non-severe SARS-CoV-2 infection. MiXCR was run by TCRdb on the 5' RACE reads, yielding one entry per CDR3 protein. This sample has tens of thousands of distinct CDR3 sequences, with about 10% found just once. The material sequenced was whole blood. The receptors were gathered from an adult who was a healthcare worker with PCR-confirmed SARS-CoV-2 infection or an uninfected control (not recorded which).

This clonotype appeared a few times. The chain carries TRBV20-1 and TRBJ2-5; 7 bases map to TRBD2. Germline CDR1 reads DFQATT; CDR2 reads SNEGSKA (reference sequence). The CDR3 covers 15 residues. J lost 5 bases, V lost 3 bases, and 12 bases had no gene match. The CDR3 protein is CSARNAGDLGETQYF. Written as DNA, the CDR3 is TGCAGTGCTAGGAATGCGGGGGATCTCGGCGAGACCCAGTACTTC.

The gene calls are TRBV20-1 and TRBJ2-7; D might be TRBD1 or TRBD2, each matching 5 bases. The germline V and J ends were trimmed by 3 bases and 2 bases, with 17 bases remaining between them. This CDR3 region has 15 residues. Germline CDR1 is DFQATT and CDR2 is SNEGSKA (reference sequence). This CDR3 is CSASPGTAGTYEQYF. The CDR3 nucleotides read TGCAGTGCTAGCCCCGGGACGGCGGGTACCTACGAGCAGTACTTC.

This clonotype has a count of ten or more. The chain combines TRBV28 with TRBJ2-1; D is unclear. V was pared by 8 bases and J by 8 bases, with 4 bases between. Germline V gene sequence: CDR1 MDHEN, CDR2 SYDVKM. The length of the CDR3 is 9 residues. As DNA, the CDR3 is TGTGCCAGCGGCGATGAGCAGTTCTTC. Amino acids: CASGDEQFF.

Here the CDR3 reads CASSGRDGLAGGPRYEQYF. The CDR3 nucleotides read TGTGCCAGCAGCGGAAGAGACGGACTAGCGGGAGGGCCAAGGTACGAGCAGTACTTC. V is TRBV9 and J is TRBJ2-7; 15 bases agree with TRBD2. The CDR3 is made up of 19 amino acids. The germline V gene encodes CDR1 SGDLS and CDR2 YYNGEE. Unmatched junction bases numbered 14, after V lost 3 bases and J lost 4 bases.

This clonotype was detected a few times. This chain connects TRBV9 to TRBJ1-2; unclear D gene. Germline CDR1 is SGDLS and CDR2 is YYNGEE. Deletions cut 4 bases from V and 4 bases from J, with 14 bases between. The CDR3 is 14 residues long. DNA for the CDR3: TGTGCCAGCAGCTTCCAGGAGGGCGGCTATGGCTACACCTTC. This translates into CASSFQEGGYGYTF.

The chain carries TRBV7-9 and TRBJ2-7; TRBD1 matches 9 bases. V was clipped by 5 bases and J by 1 base; unmatched bases: 12. The CDR3 has 17 amino acids. The germline V gene has CDR1 SEHNR and CDR2 FQNEAQ (reference sequence). The CDR3 spells CASSPPSGTGLSYEQYF. Here the CDR3 DNA reads TGTGCCAGCAGCCCCCCCTCCGGGACAGGGCTGTCCTACGAGCAGTACTTC.

This clonotype was seen at least ten times. The J gene is TRBJ2-2, the V gene TRBV6-5, with a weak D call TRBD1 (6 bases). Germline assignment: CDR1 MNHEY and CDR2 SVGAGI. V dropped 7 bases and J dropped 6 bases, with 15 bases sitting between them. CDR3 length: 14 amino acids. The CDR3: CASTAAGAAGELFF. The CDR3 DNA follows: TGTGCCAGCACGGCGGCAGGGGCGGCCGGGGAGCTGTTTTTT.

This clonotype was seen many times. The chain uses TRBV7-9 and TRBJ2-1; a weak D match, TRBD1 (6 bases). This CDR3 spans 15 amino acids. The germline CDR1 and CDR2 sequences are SEHNR and FQNEAQ (reference sequence). Deletions cut 4 bases from V and 1 base from J, with 11 bases between. The CDR3 region has the DNA TGTGCCAGCAGCTCGAAGGGGGTGTCCTACAATGAGCAGTTCTTC. Protein sequence: CASSSKGVSYNEQFF.

This clonotype has more than one count but fewer than ten. The chain couples TRBV3-1 to TRBJ2-6; D is unresolved. Trimming left V 1 base short and J 1 base short, with 5 bases between. CDR3 size: 15 residues. Germline CDR1 LGHDT, CDR2 YNNKEL (reference sequence). The CDR3 DNA reads TGTGCCAGCAGCCAAGGGTGTTCTGGGGCCAACGTCCTGACTTTC. It translates to CASSQGCSGANVLTF.

Ten or more counts support this clonotype. The J gene is TRBJ2-5, the V gene TRBV7-2; D is undetermined. From germline, CDR1 is SGHTA and CDR2 FQGNSA. This CDR3 spans 17 amino acids. V was pared by 0 bases and J by 1 base, with 15 bases between. The CDR3 nucleotides read TGTGCCAGCAGCTTAGCCACAGCGCCCAGTGTCCAAGAGACCCAGTACTTC. Amino acid sequence: CASSLATAPSVQETQYF.

This clonotype has a handful of counts. The gene calls are TRBV7-2 and TRBJ2-7; TRBD2 matches 7 bases. The CDR3 is made up of 14 amino acids. In germline, CDR1 is SGHTA, CDR2 FQGNSA. V gave up 3 bases and J gave up 5 bases; unmatched junction bases: 7. In nucleotides, the CDR3 is TGTGCCAGCAGCTTTCCGGGACTAAAGGACGAGCAGTACTTC. The encoded protein is CASSFPGLKDEQYF.

This sequence joins TRBV7-9 and TRBJ1-1; D is undetermined. Trimming took 1 base from V and 4 from J, leaving 7 bases between them. The CDR3 length is 13 residues. Germline values: CDR1 SEHNR, CDR2 FQNEAQ (reference sequence). As DNA, the CDR3 is TGTGCCAGCAGCTTAGAAATTGCCACTGAAGCTTTCTTT. Translating gives CASSLEIATEAFF. The full variable domain, its missing parts supplied by reference TRBV7-9 and TRBJ1-1, is DTGVSQNPRHKITKRGQNVTFRCDPISEHNRLYWYRQTLGQGPEFLTYFQNEAQLEKSRLLSDRFSAERPKGSFSTLEIQRTEQGDSAMYLCASSLEIATEAFFGQGTRLTVV.

V and J are TRBV19 and TRBJ1-2; D call uncertain. The germline CDR1 and CDR2 sequences are LNHDA and SQIVND (reference sequence). This CDR3 contains 15 residues. V dropped 7 bases and J dropped 3 bases, with 18 bases sitting between them. The CDR3 DNA follows: TGTGCCAGTACTTCCGGCCGGGCCGCTGACTATGGCTACACCTTC. It specifies CASTSGRAADYGYTF.

The rearrangement links TRBV5-4 to TRBJ1-1; TRBD1 matches at 7 bases. Trimming took 2 bases from V and 11 from J; bases not matched to a gene: 12. Germline CDR1 SGHNT, CDR2 YYREEE (reference sequence). The length of the CDR3 is 14 residues. CDR3 protein: CASSFNRGLGVAFF. DNA of the CDR3: TGTGCCAGCAGCTTTAACAGGGGCTTGGGCGTGGCTTTCTTT.

This clonotype was detected many times. The gene calls are TRBV5-1 and TRBJ1-1, with TRBD1 identical over 9 bases. Germline V lookup: CDR1 SGHRS, CDR2 YFSETQ. This CDR3 has 14 amino acids. Trimming removed 2 bases from V and 5 bases from J; junction bases left unmatched: 4. The CDR3 nucleotides read TGCGCCAGCAGCTTTCAGACAGGGGGAACTGAAGCTTTCTTT. Protein product: CASSFQTGGTEAFF.

The V and J genes are TRBV11-3 and TRBJ2-1, with 8 bases lining up with TRBD2. The J segment lost 3 bases and the V segment lost 1 base, leaving 11 bases of the junction unmatched. This CDR3 is 18 amino acids long. Germline values: CDR1 SGHNT, CDR2 YENEEA. Here the CDR3 reads CASSLGGGLVSFYNEQFF. DNA for the CDR3: TGTGCCAGCAGCTTAGGTGGGGGACTAGTGTCTTTCTACAATGAGCAGTTCTTC.

The chain's CDR3 is CASSRRLGASGGPSTDTQYF. In DNA, the CDR3 is TGTGCCAGCAGCCGAAGGCTCGGGGCTAGCGGGGGTCCTAGCACAGATACGCAGTATTTT. The chain uses TRBV4-2 and TRBJ2-3; 10 nucleotides agree with TRBD2. Germline CDR1 and CDR2: LGHNA and YNFKEQ. This CDR3 has 20 amino acids. The V and J ends lost 4 bases and 0 bases, in that order; junction bases with no gene match: 16.

Many counts were recorded for this clonotype. J is TRBJ2-1 and V is TRBV13; perhaps TRBD2 as D (6 bases). Trimming stripped 4 bases from V and 0 bases from J, with 16 bases between. The CDR3 extends over 17 amino acids. The germline CDR1 and CDR2 sequences are PRHDT and FYEKMQ (reference sequence). CDR3 residues: CASSSKGRDSSYNEQFF. The CDR3 DNA is TGTGCCAGCAGCTCAAAAGGCCGGGACTCCTCCTACAATGAGCAGTTCTTC.

This clonotype was counted many times. This chain joins TRBV4-1 and TRBJ2-1; 10 bases fit TRBD2. Per the germline V gene, CDR1 is MGHRA and CDR2 is YSYEKL. Unmatched junction bases numbered 11, after V lost 0 bases and J lost 0 bases. The CDR3 is made up of 20 amino acids. The DNA for the CDR3 is TGCGCCAGCAGCCAAGATTTGGAACTAGCGGGAACCCACTCCTACAATGAGCAGTTCTTC. Its protein product is CASSQDLELAGTHSYNEQFF.

A few counts support this clonotype. The V gene is TRBV3-1, the J gene TRBJ2-1; tentatively, D is TRBD2 (6 bases). This CDR3 region has 13 residues. Between the trimmed V and J ends, which lost 3 bases and 8 bases, there was a span of 11 bases. Looked up from germline, CDR1 is LGHDT and CDR2 is YNNKEL (reference sequence). The CDR3 DNA sequence: TGTGCCAGCAGCCACCTAGCGTATGATGAGCAGTTCTTC. Protein product: CASSHLAYDEQFF.

This chain's CDR3 is CASSPSRGSYEQYF. CDR3 bases: TGTGCCAGCAGCCCGAGTAGGGGCTCCTACGAGCAGTACTTC. V is TRBV11-2 and J is TRBJ2-7; tentative D call: TRBD1 (5 bases). Trimming cost V 5 bases and J 0 bases, with 11 bases left between them. Germline lookup yields CDR1 SGHAT and CDR2 FQNNGV. This CDR3 is built from 14 residues.

Concerning this clonotype: A read error may produce the germline difference seen at one junction end. The genes are TRBV6-5 and TRBJ2-3, with TRBD1 identical over 8 bases. CDR1 is MNHEY and CDR2 is SVGAGI in the germline V gene. The CDR3 contains 16 residues. The CDR3 nucleotides read TGTGCCAGCAGTCTTGACGGACAGGGCTGGACAGGTACGCAGTATTTT. This codes for CASSLDGQGWTGTQYF.

V gene TRBV11-2 combines with J gene TRBJ2-1; D not certain. CDR1 and CDR2 (germline): SGHAT, FQNNGV. Trimming removed 5 bases at V and 8 bases at J, with 16 bases between. The CDR3 runs 14 residues. The CDR3 DNA reads as TGTGCCAGCAGCCCGTACTTTAATGGCTATGAGCAGTTCTTC. Residues: CASSPYFNGYEQFF.

This chain joins TRBV5-5 and TRBJ2-7, with 9 bases identical to TRBD1. This CDR3 comprises 14 residues. CDR1 and CDR2 (germline): SGHKS, YYEKEE (reference sequence). V shed 4 bases and J 5 bases; nucleotides not matched to a gene: 7. The CDR3 region has the DNA TGTGCCAGCAGCAAAGGACAGGGGTACCACGAGCAGTACTTC. This encodes CASSKGQGYHEQYF.

This clonotype was seen repeatedly, ten times or more. The J gene is TRBJ2-3, the V gene TRBV7-9; 11 bases are shared with TRBD2. Germline-derived CDR1 and CDR2 are SEHNR and FQNEAQ (reference sequence). V gave up 4 bases and J gave up 2 bases; unmatched junction bases: 8. The CDR3 covers 17 residues. The CDR3 region is CASSYSTSGGNTDTQYF. Written as DNA, the CDR3 is TGTGCCAGCAGCTATTCAACTAGCGGGGGTAACACAGATACGCAGTATTTT.